This T cell receptor beta chain was sequenced during a study of T cells after yellow fever vaccination. Study-wide background: For low cell numbers, libraries were made with SMART-Seq v4 Ultra Low Input.

Study-level findings and limits: It was a small share of clonotypes that appeared in both CD4 and CD8 compartments.

This clonotype showed up many times. Its antigen remains unknown. Trimming cost V 0 bases and J 5 bases; bases outside gene matches: 9. Per germline, CDR1 LGHNA and CDR2 YSLEER. The CDR3 length is 16 residues. TCRdb independently ran MiXCR on the 5' RACE reads; one entry per CDR3 protein. The data contain roughly 180,000 distinct CDR3 sequences, 6.2% of them singletons. Sequenced material: CD4+ T cells sorted from PBMCs, taken on the day of the first yellow fever vaccination. This sequence was found in a man between 18 and 29 years old who received the YFV17D yellow fever vaccine. The rearrangement uses TRBV4-3 and TRBJ1-1, with 7 bases that match TRBD1. CDR3: CASSQDLRQGGTEAFF. The CDR3 bases are TGCGCCAGCAGCCAAGATTTGAGACAGGGAGGAACTGAAGCTTTCTTT.